This entry describes one T cell receptor (beta chain). Its antigen is still unknown. This sample was taken from a study of blood T cells in healthy people across ages. A J-beta primer mix and a sample-barcoded 5' primer were used in a second PCR of roughly 7 to 12 cycles. TCRdb re-analysed the 5' RACE reads in MiXCR, keeping a single row per CDR3 protein. The profile shows over a million distinct CDR3 sequences, roughly a quarter of them singletons. Germline lookup yields CDR1 MGHDK and CDR2 SYGVNS. Trimming stripped 0 bases from V and 4 bases from J, with 12 bases between. This CDR3 spans 15 amino acids. Study-level results: Among T cells, TCR beta diversity per million cells dropped roughly linearly as age rose.

The data also belong to a second study, concerning T cells of mothers and their children.

Specimen: blood. The receptor was derived from a girl aged 2 to 10 in good health. V gene TRBV25-1 combines with J gene TRBJ1-2; TRBD1 is a possible D gene (6 bases). The CDR3 reads CASSEYRGPTYGYTF. The DNA of the CDR3 is TGTGCCAGCAGTGAATACAGGGGTCCTACCTATGGCTACACCTTC.